These 32 T cell receptor beta chains were sequenced from one sample in a study of spatial heterogeneity in lung cancer. The sample's time point: sample taken at primary tumor resection. From the 5' RACE reads, TCRdb called clonotypes with MiXCR, one entry per CDR3 protein. The table has some 44,000 distinct CDR3 sequences, roughly 15% seen once. The sample was PBMCs, taken at surgery. These receptors were collected from a male donor with early-stage non-small cell lung cancer.

The chain employs TRBV29-1 and TRBJ2-2; D gene unclear. Germline loops: CDR1 SQVTM, CDR2 ANQGSEA. V was pared by 6 bases and J by 5 bases, with 4 bases between. This CDR3 spans 10 amino acids. The CDR3 DNA reads TGCAGCGTGGGTACCGGGGAGCTGTTTTTT. Amino acids: CSVGTGELFF.

This clonotype was recorded many times. The chain couples TRBV5-8 to TRBJ2-5; 10 bases match TRBD1. The CDR3 totals 15 residues. Losses at the gene ends were 4 bases for V and 4 bases for J; bases not matched to a gene: 7. The germline CDR1 and CDR2 sequences are SGHTS and YDEGEE. In DNA, the CDR3 is TGTGCCAGCAGCCCGGGGACAGGGGAACCAGAGACCCAGTACTTC. It is translated as CASSPGTGEPETQYF.

Turning to this clonotype: This may be a read error: a much more frequent sequence differs by one nucleotide. The chain combines TRBV7-6 with TRBJ2-3; D is unclear. CDR1 SGHVS and CDR2 FNYEAQ come from the germline V gene. Trimming left V 0 bases short and J 2 bases short, with 3 bases between. The CDR3 is 13 residues long. The CDR3 DNA is TGTGCCAGCAGCTTAGCCGTCACAGATACGCAGTATTTT. Translated, it gives CASSLAVTDTQYF.

At least ten counts were recorded for this clonotype. This chain uses TRBV21-1 with TRBJ1-5. TRBV21-1 is tagged as a pseudogene. The CDR3 is made up of 14 amino acids. CDR3 loop: CASRKKDSNQPQHF. CDR3 bases: TGTGCCAGCAGGAAGAAGGATAGCAATCAGCCCCAGCATTTT.

This clonotype was observed a few times. Written as DNA, the CDR3 is TGTGCCAGCAGTCCGGGACTAGCGGTCCCAGATACGCAGTATTTT. Translation: CASSPGLAVPDTQYF. The chain has TRBV6-2 or TRBV6-3 and TRBJ2-3, with 11 bases lining up with TRBD2. Germline V CDR1 and CDR2: MNHEY, SVGEGT. V dropped 5 bases and J dropped 4; count of bases not matched to a gene: 5. CDR3 length: 15 amino acids.

The CDR3 bases are TGTGCCAGCAGTTTTGCGGGGGGCCCCTACAATGAGCAGTTCTTC. This sequence encodes CASSFAGGPYNEQFF. The chain employs TRBV28 and TRBJ2-1; TRBD2 aligns across 8 bases. Germline V lookup: CDR1 MDHEN, CDR2 SYDVKM. With V trimmed by 3 bases and J by 2 bases, 3 bases remained unmatched. The CDR3 runs to 15 residues. Combining the CDR3 with reference TRBV28 and TRBJ2-1 gives the whole variable domain DVKVTQSSRYLVKRTGEKVFLECVQDMDHENMFWYRQDPGLGLRLIYFSYDVKMKEKGDIPEGYSVSREKKERFSLILESASTNQTSMYLCASSFAGGPYNEQFFGPGTRLTVL.

As for this clonotype: The junction differs from germline at one of its ends, possibly a read error. This chain uses TRBV6-1 with TRBJ2-5; D gene ambiguous. Looked up from germline, CDR1 is MNHNS and CDR2 is SASEGT. The CDR3 sequence is 13 residues long. The CDR3: CASSEVPEETQCF. The CDR3 DNA follows: TGTGCCAGCAGTGAAGTCCCGGAAGAGACCCAGTGCTTC.

This clonotype showed up many times. The J gene is TRBJ2-1, the V gene TRBV29-1; D unclear. The CDR3 loop spans 14 amino acids. V was pared by 7 bases and J by 0 bases, with 13 bases between. CDR1 SQVTM and CDR2 ANQGSEA come from the germline V gene. The CDR3 spells CSGRRSSSYNEQFF. The CDR3 DNA is TGCAGCGGCCGACGATCTAGCTCCTACAATGAGCAGTTCTTC.

This clonotype has only a few counts. The genes are TRBV11-2 and TRBJ2-3; 9 nucleotides match TRBD2. After removal of 5 bases from V and 0 bases from J, the junction contained 6 bases not matched to a gene. CDR3 length: 16 amino acids. Germline V gene sequence: CDR1 SGHAT, CDR2 FQNNGV. This CDR3 reads CASSPGTSLSTDTQYF. The CDR3, as DNA: TGTGCCAGCAGCCCCGGGACTAGCCTTAGCACAGATACGCAGTATTTT.

This chain joins TRBV27 and TRBJ2-7; D possibly corresponds to TRBD2 (5 bases). V gave up 4 bases and J gave up 1 base, with 14 bases separating them. The CDR3 length is 15 residues. CDR1 and CDR2 (germline): MNHEY, SMNVEV (reference sequence). CDR3 DNA: TGTGCCAGCAGTTCTTACGAGAGGGTTTCCTACGAGCAGTACTTC. Amino acid sequence: CASSSYERVSYEQYF.

This clonotype was counted at least ten times. This chain uses TRBV28 with TRBJ1-2; TRBD1 is a possible D gene (5 bases). Germline V gene sequence: CDR1 MDHEN, CDR2 SYDVKM. V lost 3 bases, J lost 0 bases, and 20 bases lay in between. The CDR3 spans 18 residues. CDR3 in amino acids: CASSFRGGFFSSNYGYTF. CDR3 nucleotide sequence: TGTGCCAGCAGTTTTCGGGGCGGGTTCTTTTCATCTAACTATGGCTACACCTTC.

This clonotype has more than one count but fewer than ten. V usage is TRBV25-1 and J usage is TRBJ2-5; TRBD1 aligns across 8 bases. The CDR3 spans 13 residues. Looked up from germline, CDR1 is MGHDK and CDR2 is SYGVNS. The ends lost 7 bases at V and 4 bases at J; junction bases unmatched: 5. This CDR3 is CASMDRVLETQYF. The CDR3 region has the DNA TGTGCCAGCATGGACAGGGTGCTAGAGACCCAGTACTTC.

This clonotype was detected only a few times. V and J are TRBV20-1 and TRBJ2-1; 8 bases are a match to TRBD2. Germline trimming cut 1 base from V and 0 bases from J; bases unmatched to any gene: 5. Germline CDR1 and CDR2: DFQATT and SNEGSKA (reference sequence). The CDR3 contains 16 residues. Here the CDR3 DNA reads TGCAGTGCTAGAGTGGTAGCGGGAAGCTCCTACAATGAGCAGTTCTTC. Protein product: CSARVVAGSSYNEQFF.

This sequence joins TRBV7-6 and TRBJ2-6; D possibly corresponds to TRBD1 (6 bases). Trimming shortened V by 5 bases and J by 4 bases, and 15 bases separated the two germline ends. The germline CDR1 and CDR2 sequences are SGHVS and FNYEAQ. The CDR3 is 16 residues long. The DNA of the CDR3 is TGTGCCAGCAGCCCCCCGTACAGGGACGGGGCCAACGTCCTGACTTTC. Protein sequence: CASSPPYRDGANVLTF.

The chain combines TRBV7-8 with TRBJ2-3; 11 bases map to TRBD2. With V trimmed by 4 bases and J by 11 bases, 8 bases remained unmatched. CDR1 is SGHVS and CDR2 is FQNEAQ in the germline V gene. The CDR3 is made up of 14 amino acids. The CDR3 region has the DNA TGTGCCAGCAGCTGGGGGGCGACTAGCGGGGAGCAGTATTTT. Residues: CASSWGATSGEQYF.

This clonotype was observed a few times. The rearrangement uses TRBV3-1 and TRBJ2-3; D might be TRBD2 (6 bases). V was cut by 2 bases and J by 2 bases, with 14 bases left in between. CDR3 size: 16 residues. The germline V gene has CDR1 LGHDT and CDR2 YNNKEL (reference sequence). The CDR3 loop is CASSQFSRGATDTQYF. In nucleotides, the CDR3 is TGTGCCAGCAGCCAATTCTCGCGGGGAGCCACAGATACGCAGTATTTT.

This clonotype showed up just a few times. The chain joins TRBV2 to TRBJ1-3, with D possibly being TRBD1 (6 bases). Germline-derived CDR1 and CDR2 are SNHLY and FYNNEI. V lost 6 bases, J lost 0 bases, and 12 bases lay in between. The CDR3 covers 15 residues. CDR3 bases: TGTGCCAGCAGGGACACAGGGCTCTCTGGAAACACCATATATTTT. Amino acids: CASRDTGLSGNTIYF.

This clonotype was detected only a few times. The V gene is TRBV4-3, the J gene TRBJ1-1; D gene uncertain. Germline CDR1 and CDR2: LGHNA and YSLEER. V gave up 1 base and J gave up 4 bases, with 10 bases separating them. CDR3 length equals 14 residues. CDR3 loop: CASSQGLLTTEAFF. In nucleotides, the CDR3 is TGCGCCAGCAGCCAAGGTCTGCTTACCACTGAAGCTTTCTTT.

This chain links TRBV10-1 with TRBJ2-3; 8 bases map to TRBD2. With V trimmed by 6 bases and J by 0 bases, 5 bases remained unmatched. Germline V gene lookup returns CDR1 WNHNN and CDR2 SYGVQD (reference sequence). The CDR3 spans 15 residues. CDR3 DNA: TGCGCCAGCAGCCCGGGGGGGGCTAGCACAGATACGCAGTATTTT. It is translated as CASSPGGASTDTQYF.

This clonotype has just a few counts. The gene calls are TRBV19 and TRBJ2-5, with D unresolved. Trimming took 3 bases from V and 3 from J, leaving 8 bases between them. Germline CDR1 LNHDA, CDR2 SQIVND (reference sequence). The length of the CDR3 is 13 residues. CDR3 region: CASSMYRKETQYF. CDR3 nucleotide sequence: TGTGCCAGTAGTATGTATAGAAAAGAGACCCAGTACTTC.

This clonotype was recorded at least ten times. The V gene is TRBV27, the J gene TRBJ1-2; D not resolved. This CDR3 region has 15 residues. V shed 4 bases and J shed 1 base, with 13 bases lying between them. Germline CDR1 is MNHEY and CDR2 is SMNVEV (reference sequence). For the CDR3, the DNA is TGTGCCAGCAGTTCAACCCCGGGTCTTAACTATGGCTACACCTTC. It specifies CASSSTPGLNYGYTF.

Only a few counts were recorded for this clonotype. The chain recombines TRBV5-1 with TRBJ1-2; D not certain. This CDR3 region has 14 residues. The V end was cut by 0 bases, the J end by 6 bases, with 12 bases between. The germline V gene has CDR1 SGHRS and CDR2 YFSETQ. The CDR3: CASSLESPEDGYTF. The CDR3 DNA reads as TGCGCCAGCAGCTTGGAGAGCCCCGAGGATGGCTACACCTTC.

The chain joins TRBV9 to TRBJ1-2; no clear D. The CDR3 sequence is 15 residues long. Trimming removed 0 bases at V and 2 bases at J, with 11 bases between. Germline V CDR1 and CDR2: SGDLS, YYNGEE. The chain's CDR3 is CASSVVSMSNYGYTF. The CDR3 DNA is TGTGCCAGCAGCGTAGTCTCCATGTCGAACTATGGCTACACCTTC.

This clonotype was found a few times. The rearrangement uses TRBV29-1 and TRBJ2-3; D perhaps matches TRBD2 (5 bases). The germline CDR1 and CDR2 sequences are SQVTM and ANQGSEA. Trimming removed 3 bases from V and 0 bases from J, with 13 bases in between. This CDR3 is built from 15 residues. CDR3 sequence: CSVEGEPYSTDTQYF. For the CDR3, the DNA is TGCAGCGTTGAGGGAGAACCGTATAGCACAGATACGCAGTATTTT.

The rearrangement links TRBV3-1 to TRBJ2-7, with 11 nucleotides matching TRBD2. Losses at the gene ends were 2 bases for V and 3 bases for J; bases not matched to a gene: 3. Germline CDR1 LGHDT, CDR2 YNNKEL (reference sequence). CDR3 size: 15 residues. This chain's CDR3 is CASSQPGLAVYEQYF. The CDR3 region has the DNA TGTGCCAGCAGCCAACCGGGACTAGCGGTCTACGAGCAGTACTTC.

Only a few counts were recorded for this clonotype. The CDR3 coding sequence is TGTGCCAGCAGCCCTTACATGGTCACCGGGGAGCTGTTTTTT. Encoded protein: CASSPYMVTGELFF. The chain uses TRBV7-9 and TRBJ2-2; D is uncertain. Germline V gene lookup returns CDR1 SEHNR and CDR2 FQNEAQ (reference sequence). Trimming stripped 5 bases from V and 4 bases from J, with 11 bases between. This CDR3 comprises 14 residues.

The chain carries TRBV6-2 or TRBV6-3 and TRBJ1-1; D is perhaps TRBD1 (6 bases). The CDR3 is 14 amino acids. Looked up from germline, CDR1 is MNHEY and CDR2 is SVGEGT. Deletions cut 3 bases from V and 5 bases from J, with 13 bases between. CDR3 sequence (DNA): TGTGCCAGCAGTTATTTCAGAGGGGGGACTGAAGCTTTCTTT. It is translated as CASSYFRGGTEAFF.

The J gene is TRBJ2-7, the V gene TRBV7-2; D is ambiguous. Trimming removed 0 bases at V and 2 bases at J, with 8 bases between. This CDR3 contains 14 residues. The germline gives CDR1 SGHTA, CDR2 FQGNSA. In DNA, the CDR3 is TGTGCCAGCAGCTTAGCGAAGGGCCCCTACGAGCAGTACTTC. It specifies CASSLAKGPYEQYF.

The J gene is TRBJ2-1, the V gene TRBV20-1; 9 bases fit TRBD2. CDR1 and CDR2 from the germline V gene are DFQATT and SNEGSKA (reference sequence). Germline trimming cut 0 bases from V and 0 bases from J; bases unmatched to any gene: 12. The CDR3 contains 19 residues. CDR3 protein: CSARERVSGSKPSYNEQFF. The CDR3 region has the DNA TGCAGTGCTAGAGAGCGAGTTAGCGGGAGCAAACCCTCCTACAATGAGCAGTTCTTC.

This clonotype was counted a single time. It may be a read error: a sequence one base away is much more abundant. The V call is TRBV6-6, the J call TRBJ2-7; 9 positions agree with TRBD1. The CDR3 contains 15 residues. CDR1 is MNHNY, CDR2 SVGAGI, per germline (reference sequence). Written as DNA, the CDR3 is TGTGCCGGCAGTCCAGCCCTGGGACAGGGATACGAGCAGTACTTC. It encodes CAGSPALGQGYEQYF.

This clonotype turned up a few times. V and J are TRBV24-1 and TRBJ2-2, with D perhaps matching TRBD1 (5 bases). V lost 1 base, J lost 7 bases, and 9 bases lay in between. The V gene's germline CDR1 is KGHDR and CDR2 SFDVKD. The CDR3 has 14 residues. CDR3 DNA sequence: TGTGCCACCAGTGATTTAAGGGGTAACGGGGAGCTGTTTTTT. It specifies CATSDLRGNGELFF.

This rearrangement joins TRBV29-1 to TRBJ1-2; D gene ambiguous. Trimming left V 0 bases short and J 1 base short, with 6 bases between. The germline V gene has CDR1 SQVTM and CDR2 ANQGSEA. The CDR3 consists of 13 residues. In DNA, the CDR3 is TGCAGCGTTGAAGACCTCCGTAACTATGGCTACACCTTC. It codes for CSVEDLRNYGYTF.